This is a list of T cell receptor beta chains from one sample in a study of T cell changes during pregnancy in multiple sclerosis. Profiling relied on immunoSEQ multiplex PCR, and the TCRdb table lists in-frame clones only, not all of them. The sample records over 60,000 clones, approximately 92% being singletons. Here the sequenced sample was peripheral blood, taken in the first trimester of pregnancy. The receptor set was obtained from a female donor with multiple sclerosis, enrolled in a pregnancy study. CDR3s include the opening cysteine and the closing phenylalanine or tryptophan. Fields, in order: CDR3 length, D gene, V gene, J gene, clone size, CDR3 protein, CDR3 DNA. A D gene is named only where the DNA matches it firmly. Not every row has a clone size; where given, it reads once, few, many or a size class.

14	-	TRBV10-3	TRBJ1-1	-	CAISEGTRIAEAFF	TGTGCCATCAGTGAAGGTACCAGGATCGCTGAAGCTTTCTTT
15	TRBD1	TRBV5-1	TRBJ1-1	-	CASSLDLGRTGEAFF	TGCGCCAGCAGCTTGGACTTGGGGAGGACAGGTGAAGCTTTCTTT
14	-	TRBV10-1	TRBJ2-7	-	CASKIHSSEYEQYF	TGCGCCAGCAAAATTCACTCCTCGGAGTACGAGCAGTACTTC
13	-	TRBV6-4	TRBJ2-2	-	CASSSGNTGELFF	TGTGCCAGCAGTAGCGGGAACACCGGGGAGCTGTTTTTT
16	-	TRBV4-1	TRBJ2-7	-	CASSQDGGPQGYEQYF	TGCGCCAGCAGCCAAGATGGGGGCCCACAAGGCTACGAGCAGTACTTC
15	TRBD1	TRBV4-1	TRBJ1-4	-	CASTNLQGYNEKLFF	TGCGCCAGTACAAACTTACAGGGGTATAATGAAAAACTGTTTTTT
19	TRBD1	TRBV12-5	TRBJ2-7	-	CASGLVRLGQGAPSYEQYF	TGTGCTAGTGGTTTGGTACGTCTTGGACAGGGAGCCCCCTCCTACGAGCAGTACTTC
17	-	TRBV5-1	TRBJ2-3	-	CASSSGQDSRRADTQYF	TGCGCCAGCAGCTCCGGCCAGGACTCGCGACGGGCAGATACGCAGTATTTT
16	-	TRBV9	TRBJ2-2	-	CASSLLLQGRTGELFF	TGTGCCAGCAGCCTACTCTTACAGGGTAGGACCGGGGAGCTGTTTTTT
15	-	TRBV27	TRBJ2-3	once	CASSLQGPGTDTQYF	TGTGCCAGCAGTTTACAGGGGCCCGGGACAGATACGCAGTATTTT
16	TRBD1	TRBV7-9	TRBJ1-5	few	CASSSTPGQGNQPQHF	TGTGCCAGCAGCTCCACCCCGGGACAGGGGAATCAGCCCCAGCATTTT
15	-	TRBV27	TRBJ2-4	-	CASSLEGFVKNIQYF	TGTGCCAGCAGTTTAGAGGGATTCGTCAAAAACATTCAGTACTTC
14	TRBD2	TRBV6-5	TRBJ2-1	-	CASSFGTSYNEQFF	TGTGCCAGCAGTTTCGGGACTAGCTACAATGAGCAGTTCTTC
15	TRBD1	TRBV9	TRBJ1-1	-	CASSLRQGPNTEAFF	TGTGCCAGCAGCCTCCGACAGGGACCGAACACTGAAGCTTTCTTT
14	TRBD1	TRBV10-1	TRBJ2-7	-	CASSGDRGTYEQYF	TGCGCCAGCAGTGGGGACAGGGGGACCTACGAGCAGTACTTC
16	-	TRBV19	TRBJ1-2	few	CASSGFRNDGDYGYTF	TGTGCCAGTAGTGGATTCAGGAATGACGGGGACTATGGCTACACCTTC
15	-	TRBV9	TRBJ1-6	once	CASSAHGTPVWPLHF	TGTGCCAGCAGCGCCCACGGGACACCGGTGTGGCCCCTCCACTTT
15	TRBD1	TRBV6-1	TRBJ2-1	-	CASSERDRGDNEQFF	TGTGCCAGCAGCGAACGGGACAGGGGAGACAATGAGCAGTTCTTC
15	TRBD1	TRBV9	TRBJ1-2	-	CASSVGQGANYGYTF	TGTGCCAGCAGCGTCGGACAGGGGGCCAACTATGGCTACACCTTC
15	TRBD1	TRBV5-1	TRBJ2-7	once	CASSLRTGGSNEQYF	TGCGCCAGCAGCTTGAGGACAGGGGGGAGCAACGAGCAGTACTTC
20	-	TRBV7-6	TRBJ1-3	-	CASSLRAPDDRPHFGNTIYF	TGTGCCAGCAGTCTTAGGGCCCCGGATGACAGGCCTCATTTCGGAAACACCATATATTTT
18	TRBD2	TRBV30	TRBJ2-5	-	CAWSVRASGSLVGETQYF	TGTGCCTGGAGTGTACGGGCTAGCGGGAGCCTCGTGGGGGAGACCCAGTACTTC
16	TRBD1	TRBV25-1	TRBJ1-6	few	CASSEVGGTGNSPLHF	TGTGCCAGCAGTGAAGTGGGCGGGACAGGGAATTCACCCCTCCACTTT
16	TRBD1	TRBV19	TRBJ1-2	-	CASSTPGQGRNYGYTF	TGTGCCAGTAGTACCCCGGGACAGGGCAGGAACTATGGCTACACCTTC
13	-	TRBV14	TRBJ2-1	-	CASSQGLVDEQFF	TGTGCCAGCAGCCAAGGACTAGTTGATGAGCAGTTCTTC
17	-	TRBV27	TRBJ1-1	-	CASSSDFLAAMSTEAFF	TGTGCCAGCAGTTCCGACTTCCTGGCCGCTATGAGCACTGAAGCTTTCTTT
15	-	TRBV6-1	TRBJ1-6	-	CASSEDGADNSPLHF	TGTGCCAGCAGTGAAGATGGGGCAGATAATTCACCCCTCCACTTT
17	TRBD2	TRBV5-1	TRBJ2-3	-	CASSLGLADSSTDTQYF	TGCGCCAGCAGCCTCGGACTAGCGGACTCTAGCACAGATACGCAGTATTTT
20	TRBD2	TRBV19	TRBJ2-3	-	CASRASVGSGRKVGTDTQYF	TGTGCCAGTAGAGCCTCGGTGGGTAGCGGGAGAAAGGTGGGCACAGATACGCAGTATTTT
15	TRBD1	TRBV16	TRBJ1-2	-	CASGPGPTGPYGYTF	TGTGCCAGCGGGCCCGGACCGACAGGGCCCTATGGCTACACCTTC
15	-	TRBV4-3	TRBJ1-5	few	CASSQDKTPNQPQHF	TGCGCCAGCAGCCAAGACAAAACACCCAATCAGCCCCAGCATTTT
16	-	TRBV28	TRBJ1-5	-	CASSLAVLDRNQPQHF	TGTGCCAGCAGCCTTGCGGTACTAGACCGCAATCAGCCCCAGCATTTT
15	-	TRBV18	TRBJ1-4	-	CASSLQGPTNEKLFF	TGTGCCAGCTCACTACAGGGTCCAACTAATGAAAAACTGTTTTTT
13	-	TRBV7-9	TRBJ1-2	-	CASSLPTAYGYTF	TGTGCCAGCAGCTTACCGACAGCTTATGGCTACACCTTC
14	TRBD1	TRBV11-2	TRBJ1-1	-	CASSRGQGRPEAFF	TGTGCCAGCAGCCGAGGACAGGGAAGACCTGAAGCTTTCTTT
15	TRBD1	TRBV19	TRBJ1-2	-	CASSIGGTATYGYTF	TGTGCCAGTAGTATAGGAGGGACAGCAACCTATGGCTACACCTTC
17	TRBD2	TRBV2	TRBJ2-3	-	CASIYGLAVLSTDTQYF	TGTGCCAGCATCTACGGACTAGCGGTTCTTAGCACAGATACGCAGTATTTT
14	-	TRBV7-2	TRBJ2-3	once	CASSVRGRTDTQYF	TGTGCCAGCAGCGTCAGGGGCAGGACAGATACGCAGTATTTT
14	-	TRBV7-2	TRBJ2-7	few	CASSLALGQFEQYF	TGTGCCAGCAGCTTAGCCCTTGGCCAATTCGAGCAGTACTTC
17	-	TRBV10-2	TRBJ2-7	-	CASSEFQQLPLSYEQYF	TGCGCCAGCAGTGAGTTTCAACAGCTACCACTTTCCTACGAGCAGTACTTC
14	-	TRBV7-9	TRBJ2-6	-	CALRKEPGANVLTF	TGTGCCCTACGCAAGGAGCCTGGGGCCAACGTCCTGACTTTC
12	-	TRBV28	TRBJ1-5	-	CASIGQFQPQHF	TGTGCCAGCATTGGACAGTTTCAGCCCCAGCATTTT
16	-	TRBV5-1	TRBJ1-4	-	CASSRGIMRTNEKLFF	TGCGCCAGCAGCCGAGGTATTATGAGGACTAATGAAAAACTGTTTTTT
14	-	TRBV9	TRBJ1-3	-	CASSVGSSGNTIYF	TGTGCCAGCAGCGTGGGGAGCTCTGGAAACACCATATATTTT
13	TRBD1	TRBV7-2	TRBJ1-5	-	CASSLVVEGQQHF	TGTGCCAGCAGCTTAGTGGTGGAGGGACAGCAGCATTTT
13	TRBD1	TRBV18	TRBJ1-2	-	CASSQGTVYGYTF	TGTGCCAGCTCTCAAGGGACAGTCTATGGCTACACCTTC
16	-	TRBV9	TRBJ2-4	-	CASSEATGLAKNIQYF	TGTGCCAGCAGCGAGGCGACAGGCCTAGCCAAAAACATTCAGTACTTC
14	TRBD1	TRBV19	TRBJ2-2	-	CASSFGTGTGELFF	TGTGCCAGTAGTTTTGGGACAGGGACCGGGGAGCTGTTTTTT
15	-	TRBV7-9	TRBJ1-4	-	CASSLMAATNEKLFF	TGTGCCAGCAGCTTGATGGCGGCAACTAATGAAAAACTGTTTTTT
13	TRBD2	TRBV2	TRBJ2-1	-	CASTRGGLNEQFF	TGTGCCAGCACCCGGGGGGGCCTCAATGAGCAGTTCTTC
12	-	TRBV5-4	TRBJ1-2	once	CASSLVAGGYTF	TGTGCCAGCAGCCTGGTCGCTGGCGGCTACACCTTC
15	TRBD1	TRBV15	TRBJ2-7	-	CATSRQDRETHEQYF	TGTGCCACCAGCAGACAGGACAGGGAGACACACGAGCAGTACTTC
15	TRBD2	TRBV7-2	TRBJ2-1	-	CASSYRRGGDNEQFF	TGTGCCAGCAGCTATCGGCGGGGGGGGGACAATGAGCAGTTCTTC
15	TRBD1	TRBV2	TRBJ2-2	-	CASRAGGENTGELFF	TGTGCCAGCCGTGCAGGGGGAGAGAACACCGGGGAGCTGTTTTTT
18	TRBD2	TRBV7-2	TRBJ2-1	-	CASSSPFVTGGPGNEQFF	TGTGCCAGCAGCTCCCCTTTTGTTACGGGAGGGCCGGGGAATGAGCAGTTCTTC
15	-	TRBV5-1	TRBJ2-3	-	CASSLEGTSTDTQYF	TGCGCCAGCAGCTTAGAGGGCACTAGCACAGATACGCAGTATTTT
14	-	TRBV19	TRBJ2-5	once	CASSIASGQETQYF	TGTGCCAGTAGTATCGCGAGCGGCCAAGAGACCCAGTACTTC
11	-	TRBV6-6	TRBJ1-1	-	CASGGGTEAFF	TGTGCCAGCGGCGGGGGCACTGAAGCTTTCTTT
20	TRBD2	TRBV9	TRBJ2-4	-	CASSGGGVRREIKAKNIQYF	TGTGCCAGCAGCGGGGGAGGGGTTCGGCGGGAGATAAAGGCCAAAAACATTCAGTACTTC